This T cell receptor (beta chain) was found in a study of blood T cell repertoires in COVID-19. Germline V gene data show CDR1 as SGHRS and CDR2 as YFSETQ. Trimming at V came to 1 base and at J to 7 bases, leaving 8 bases not matched to a gene. CDR3 length: 17 amino acids. The data were produced by immunoSEQ multiplex PCR, yet TCRdb's version contains in-frame clones alone and is incomplete. The sample lists some 220,000 clones; approximately 90% were seen once. The sequence came from a woman aged 25 to 39 who had recovered from COVID-19. Sequencing input: PBMCs or T cells enriched from blood (not recorded which). The chain joins TRBV5-1 to TRBJ1-6, with 10 bases that match TRBD1. In DNA, the CDR3 is TGCGCCAGCAGCTTGACCGCTCCGGGACAGGGGAATTCACCCCTCCACTTT. As protein: CASSLTAPGQGNSPLHF.